Only one count was recorded for the clone carrying this TCR beta chain. The antigen remains undetermined. A read error may explain this, as a much larger clone is one base away. The sample is drawn from a study of post-analysis software for immune sequencing data. Study-wide background: Disease trajectories encompassed relapsing-remitting, secondary progressive and progressive-relapsing multiple sclerosis.

Presence of unique molecular identifiers characterized the TCR beta cDNA libraries. When about 1 to 11 million T cells were used, they gave hundreds of thousands of cDNA molecules. TCRdb passed the PCR reads through MiXCR, listing each CDR3 protein once. The repertoire holds fewer than 550,000 distinct CDR3 sequences, with about a third as singletons. CDR1 is SGHRS, CDR2 YFSETQ, per germline. V lost 0 bases and J lost 14, with 20 bases in between. The CDR3 is 14 amino acids. Notes on the study in general: Relative to controls, patients with multiple sclerosis showed significantly lower normalized Chao1 diversity. Relative to controls, patients had 5 or 6 TRBV segments at higher frequency, with TRBV5-6, TRBV5-1 and TRBV20-1 among these.

This receptor was identified in a girl aged 2-17 years with multiple sclerosis. What was sequenced was blood. The chain combines TRBV5-1 with TRBJ2-5, with D possibly matching TRBD1 (7 bases). In DNA form, the CDR3 reads TGCGCCAGCAGCTTGGGCAGGGGGGCCTACGAGCACTACTTC. It specifies CASSLGRGAYEHYF. The whole variable domain, remainder taken from reference TRBV5-1 and TRBJ2-5, is KAGVTQTPRYLIKTRGQQVTLSCSPISGHRSVSWYQQTPGQGLQFLFEYFSETQRNKGNFPGRFSGRQFSNSRSEMNVSTLELGDSALYLCASSLGRGAYEHYFGPGTRLLVL.